This T cell receptor (beta chain) was sequenced for a study of OX40 agonist ivuxolimab in advanced cancers. The CDR3 totals 16 residues. V lost 5 bases, J lost 4 bases, and 9 bases stayed unmatched. Germline CDR1 SGHVS, CDR2 FQNEAQ. The method was immunoSEQ multiplex PCR; TCRdb's version includes in-frame clones alone and lacks a portion of them. The data hold over 55,000 clones, with more than 75% observed a single time. The source material was CD4+ or CD8+ T cells sorted from blood, sampled in a trial of the OX40 agonist ivuxolimab. V and J are TRBV7-8 and TRBJ2-2, with 8 bases aligning to TRBD2. This receptor was identified in an adult with an advanced solid tumor such as melanoma, head and neck, liver or kidney cancer. The DNA of the CDR3 is TGTGCCAGCAGCCCCCGGGAGGGAACATTCACCGGGGAGCTGTTTTTT. It yields the protein CASSPREGTFTGELFF.